What follows is one T cell receptor beta chain and its context. As yet, its antigen is unknown. Unique molecular identifiers (one per individual cDNA molecule) were attached. Via MiXCR, TCRdb re-called the 5' RACE reads, giving one row per CDR3 protein. Of roughly 86,000 distinct CDR3 sequences listed, around 15% are singletons. These data originate in a study of early T cells in non-severe SARS-CoV-2 infection. At the level of the study: It was bulk RNA from unsorted whole blood that was sequenced, and the chains were unpaired. General study points: CD4 and private specificities were missed by VDJdb matching, which favored anti-spike CD8 responses.

Germline assignment: CDR1 SEHNR and CDR2 FQNEAQ (reference sequence). Trimming cost V 1 base and J 5 bases; bases outside gene matches: 8. This CDR3 is built from 16 residues. The sample was whole blood. The V call is TRBV7-9, the J call TRBJ1-2, with 9 nucleotides matching TRBD1. The receptor was isolated from an adult who was a healthcare worker with PCR-confirmed SARS-CoV-2 infection or an uninfected control (not recorded which). CDR3 DNA sequence: TGTGCCAGCAGCTTAGGAAGACAGGGGGTTTCGTATGGCTACACCTTC. Translating it yields CASSLGRQGVSYGYTF.